This T cell receptor beta chain was profiled in a study of blood T cell repertoires in COVID-19. Turning to the study itself: Both acute and convalescent COVID-19 samples were obtained from the United States, Italy and Spain. PBMCs, B-cell-depleted T cells, or T cells provided the cDNA or gDNA that made up the material.

There are 16 residues in the CDR3. V was pared by 4 bases and J by 2 bases, with 17 bases between. Germline V CDR1 and CDR2: SGDLS, YYNGEE. Source study methods: Reference gene primer amplification gave estimated nucleated cell counts. Assay used: immunoSEQ multiplex PCR; TCRdb lists only in-frame clones, some missing. The V and J calls and clone size are taken from that table; D and trimming were inferred from the DNA. Altogether just under 250,000 clones are present, about 90% being singletons, with the ten largest covering just over 3%. The specimen was peripheral blood. This chain uses TRBV9 with TRBJ2-3, with D possibly matching TRBD2 (6 bases). This sequence originates from a woman aged 25 to 39 who had recovered from COVID-19. DNA for the CDR3: TGTGCCAGCAGCACAAACTCGGGACTTAACACAGATACGCAGTATTTT. Translating gives CASSTNSGLNTDTQYF.